This T cell receptor beta chain was recorded in a study of control samples from healthy donors and cancer patients. Clones were read by immunoSEQ multiplex PCR, and TCRdb kept only the in-frame ones, dropping some. The table lists about 250,000 clones, more than 65% of them singletons. The receptor was derived from a woman aged 60-70 years with lung cancer. Sequencing was carried out using PBMCs.

The CDR3 sequence: CASRRDVGETQYF. CDR3 in DNA: TGTGCCAGCAGAAGGGACGTAGGGGAGACCCAGTACTTC. This chain links TRBV2 with TRBJ2-5, with D tentatively TRBD1 or TRBD2 (5 bases each). The CDR3 has 13 residues. Trimming shortened V by 6 bases and J by 5 bases, and 13 bases separated the two germline ends. CDR1 is SNHLY and CDR2 is FYNNEI in the germline V gene.